Listed here are 2 T cell receptor beta chains from one sample, sequenced in a study of cytomegalovirus exposure and HLA in healthy donors. PCR primers comprised 60 Vbeta and 13 Jbeta primers. Here immunoSEQ multiplex PCR was the method, and the copy in TCRdb shows in-frame clones only, minus some. The sample gives approximately 200,000 clones, 60% to 85% of which show up once; about 14% is in the top ten. Source material: PBMCs. The receptors come from a man aged 35 to 55 in good health and CMV-seronegative.

Only a few counts were recorded for this clone. The chain joins TRBV10-3 to TRBJ2-7, with 9 bases identical to TRBD2. CDR1 and CDR2 from the germline V gene are ENHRY and SYGVKD. The CDR3 spans 14 residues. V lost 6 bases, J lost 1 base, and 4 bases stayed unmatched. The CDR3: CAIRPSGTSYEQYF. In nucleotides, the CDR3 is TGTGCCATCAGACCTAGCGGGACTTCCTACGAGCAGTACTTC.

This clone was counted a single time. The chain joins TRBV11-2 to TRBJ1-1; 8 bases are shared with TRBD1. This CDR3 is 14 amino acids long. The J segment lost 5 bases and the V segment lost 5 bases, leaving 7 bases of the junction unmatched. CDR1 and CDR2 (germline): SGHAT, FQNNGV. CDR3 amino acids: CASSITGGYTEAFF. CDR3 nucleotides: TGTGCCAGCAGCATAACAGGGGGGTATACTGAAGCTTTCTTT.